These 23 T cell receptor beta chains came from one sample sequenced in a study of control samples from healthy donors and cancer patients. Profiled with immunoSEQ multiplex PCR; TCRdb holds only in-frame clones, not every one. The profile shows 98,000 or so clones, 82% of them singletons. Sequenced: blood. These receptors were collected from a man aged 60-69 years in good health.

The chain carries TRBV19 and TRBJ2-7, with TRBD2 identical over 11 bases. The V and J ends lost 3 bases and 0 bases, in that order; junction bases with no gene match: 19. Germline assignment: CDR1 LNHDA and CDR2 SQIVND (reference sequence). The CDR3 spans 21 residues. CDR3 sequence reads: CASSILPLTSGGQTSSYEQYF. CDR3 nucleotide sequence: TGTGCCAGTAGTATCCTACCTCTCACTAGCGGGGGACAGACGAGCTCCTACGAGCAGTACTTC.

The J gene is TRBJ2-2, the V gene TRBV9, with D possibly being TRBD1 or TRBD2 (5 bases each). V was pared by 3 bases and J by 1 base, with 13 bases between. CDR1 and CDR2 from the germline V gene are SGDLS and YYNGEE. This CDR3 is 16 amino acids long. CDR3 protein: CASSASGAVNTGELFF. The CDR3 DNA reads TGTGCCAGCAGCGCTTCCGGGGCCGTGAACACCGGGGAGCTGTTTTTT.

The CDR3 DNA is TGCGCCAGCAGCCAAAACGGGCAGGCGAATCAGCCCCAGCATTTT. The encoded protein is CASSQNGQANQPQHF. The rearrangement links TRBV4-1 to TRBJ1-5, with D uncertain. Trimming removed 2 bases from V and 4 bases from J, with 12 bases in between. Germline V gene data show CDR1 as MGHRA and CDR2 as YSYEKL. CDR3 length: 15 amino acids.

This sequence joins TRBV2 and TRBJ2-1; TRBD2 agrees at 8 bases. Per germline, CDR1 SNHLY and CDR2 FYNNEI. CDR3 length equals 15 residues. V dropped 4 bases and J dropped 3; count of bases not matched to a gene: 5. DNA for the CDR3: TGTGCCAGCAGTGGCACGGGAGGGGTCTACAATGAGCAGTTCTTC. Its translation: CASSGTGGVYNEQFF.

The J gene is TRBJ1-4, the V gene TRBV15, with a tentative D call TRBD1 (5 bases). The CDR3 runs to 14 residues. Germline loops: CDR1 LNHNV, CDR2 YYDKDF (reference sequence). V was clipped by 6 bases and J by 5 bases, with 13 bases between them. The CDR3 loop is CATRDGRENEKLFF. CDR3 nucleotides: TGTGCCACCAGGGACGGCAGGGAAAATGAAAAACTGTTTTTT.

V and J are TRBV10-3 and TRBJ2-3; D gene uncertain. The germline V gene encodes CDR1 ENHRY and CDR2 SYGVKD. V lost 2 bases and J lost 2, with 8 bases in between. The length of the CDR3 is 14 residues. CDR3 loop: CAISEPSITDTQYF. CDR3 nucleotides: TGTGCCATCAGTGAGCCATCGATCACAGATACGCAGTATTTT.

This chain uses TRBV19 with TRBJ2-2, with D possibly being TRBD2 (6 bases). The germline V gene encodes CDR1 LNHDA and CDR2 SQIVND (reference sequence). Trimming shortened V by 8 bases and J by 4 bases, and 17 bases separated the two germline ends. The CDR3 length is 15 residues. The DNA of the CDR3 is TGTGCCAGTCGATTGGAGGGGATCGGCACCGGGGAGCTGTTTTTT. This codes for CASRLEGIGTGELFF.

The CDR3 DNA sequence: TGTGCCAGCAGTAACCCCGGGACTAGCGGTCCTCTAGGGTACTTC. This encodes CASSNPGTSGPLGYF. The chain has TRBV6-5 and TRBJ2-5; 11 positions match TRBD2. The CDR3 is 15 amino acids. V shed 5 bases and J 13 bases; nucleotides not matched to a gene: 15. Germline V gene data show CDR1 as MNHEY and CDR2 as SVGAGI.

This chain links TRBV6-5 with TRBJ2-1; TRBD2 matches 7 bases. This CDR3 has 15 amino acids. Germline V gene data show CDR1 as MNHEY and CDR2 as SVGAGI. V shed 7 bases and J 8 bases; nucleotides not matched to a gene: 14. CDR3: CASTRRRREGHEQFF. DNA for the CDR3: TGTGCCAGCACCCGCCGACGGAGGGAGGGCCATGAGCAGTTCTTC.

The rearrangement joins TRBV6-1 to TRBJ2-1; 10 bases line up with TRBD2. CDR3 length: 15 amino acids. Trimming removed 3 bases from V and 6 bases from J; junction bases left unmatched: 5. CDR1 is MNHNS, CDR2 SASEGT, per germline. In DNA, the CDR3 is TGTGCCAGCAGTGATCTAGCGGGAGCTTCCAATGAGCAGTTCTTC. Protein: CASSDLAGASNEQFF.

The V gene is TRBV5-5, the J gene TRBJ1-5; 7 bases are shared with TRBD1. This CDR3 has 16 amino acids. Germline CDR1 SGHKS, CDR2 YYEKEE (reference sequence). V shed 5 bases and J 2 bases; nucleotides not matched to a gene: 10. The CDR3: CASSLQGSSGNQPQHF. The CDR3 DNA reads TGTGCCAGCAGTTTACAGGGGAGTTCAGGCAATCAGCCCCAGCATTTT.

This clone was picked up one time. This chain connects TRBV19 to TRBJ2-1; 11 nucleotides match TRBD1. The CDR3 loop spans 15 amino acids. V lost 3 bases to trimming and J lost 9 bases; unmatched junction nucleotides: 7. Per the germline V gene, CDR1 is LNHDA and CDR2 is SQIVND (reference sequence). CDR3 residues: CASSIGQGATIEQFF. The CDR3 DNA is TGTGCCAGTAGTATCGGACAGGGGGCGACGATTGAGCAGTTCTTC.

V is TRBV29-1 and J is TRBJ2-5; possibly TRBD1 for D (5 bases). Germline-derived CDR1 and CDR2 are SQVTM and ANQGSEA. The V gene lost 0 bases and the J gene lost 3 bases, with 14 bases spanning the gap. CDR3 length equals 15 residues. CDR3 sequence (DNA): TGCAGCGTTGAAGATCCCTGGGGCGTCAAAGAGACCCAGTACTTC. Residues: CSVEDPWGVKETQYF.

This rearrangement joins TRBV5-6 to TRBJ1-4; D not certain. CDR1 and CDR2 (germline): SGHDT, YYEEEE. CDR3 length equals 14 residues. The V end was cut by 4 bases, the J end by 0 bases, with 7 bases between. The CDR3 sequence is CASSPDPTNEKLFF. CDR3 bases: TGTGCCAGCAGCCCGGATCCAACTAATGAAAAACTGTTTTTT.

The rearrangement joins TRBV5-1 to TRBJ1-1, with D perhaps TRBD1 (5 bases). The V end lost 4 bases, the J end lost 1 base, and 14 bases lay between the germline ends. The CDR3 runs to 15 residues. Looked up from germline, CDR1 is SGHRS and CDR2 is YFSETQ. CDR3 bases: TGCGCCAGCAGCCCAAGGGACGGGGCGAACACTGAAGCTTTCTTT. Encoded protein: CASSPRDGANTEAFF.

The rearrangement uses TRBV29-1 and TRBJ2-3; a weak D match, TRBD2 (6 bases). V was cut by 7 bases and J by 0 bases, with 11 bases left in between. Germline CDR1 is SQVTM and CDR2 is ANQGSEA. CDR3 length: 13 residues. For the CDR3, the DNA is TGCAGCGGACGGCGGGGTAGCACAGATACGCAGTATTTT. Its protein product is CSGRRGSTDTQYF.

The chain is built from TRBV7-2 and TRBJ2-2; D may be TRBD1 (8 bases). With 1 base removed from V and 8 bases from J, the gap between germline ends came to 17 bases. This CDR3 is 16 amino acids long. CDR1 SGHTA and CDR2 FQGNSA come from the germline V gene. Here the CDR3 reads CASSLGTGRGSGELFF. The CDR3 nucleotides read TGTGCCAGCAGCTTAGGGACAGGGCGGGGGTCGGGGGAGCTGTTTTTT.

The chain combines TRBV19 with TRBJ2-2; D might be TRBD2 (5 bases). This CDR3 contains 16 residues. Germline-derived CDR1 and CDR2 are LNHDA and SQIVND (reference sequence). V was trimmed by 1 base and J by 2 bases, leaving 11 bases between them. The CDR3 is CASSIGEYTNTGELFF. CDR3 DNA sequence: TGTGCCAGTAGTATAGGGGAGTATACCAACACCGGGGAGCTGTTTTTT.

This rearrangement joins TRBV3-1 (or the pseudogene TRBV3-2) to TRBJ2-2, with D tentatively TRBD1 (6 bases). Germline loops: CDR1 LGHDT, CDR2 YNNKEL (reference sequence). The germline V and J ends were trimmed by 1 base and 8 bases, with 11 bases remaining between them. The CDR3 loop spans 14 amino acids. CDR3 sequence (DNA): TGTGCCAGCAGCCAAGGTTACCAGGGGGGGGAGCTGTTTTTT. It codes for CASSQGYQGGELFF.

The chain is built from TRBV5-1 and TRBJ1-5, with D perhaps matching TRBD1 (5 bases). Germline values: CDR1 SGHRS, CDR2 YFSETQ. Trimming removed 4 bases at V and 3 bases at J, with 8 bases between. This CDR3 is built from 13 residues. The CDR3 region has the DNA TGCGCCAGCAGCGAGACAGTCAATCAGCCCCAGCATTTT. This translates into CASSETVNQPQHF.

The rearrangement uses TRBV2 and TRBJ1-6; possible D gene TRBD1, 5 bases. Per germline, CDR1 SNHLY and CDR2 FYNNEI. V lost 4 bases and J lost 9, with 13 bases in between. The CDR3 has 14 amino acids. The CDR3 nucleotides are TGTGCCAGCAGTGTCGGGCAGGGCCTTTCACCCCTCCACTTT. Its protein product is CASSVGQGLSPLHF.

The chain couples TRBV7-9 to TRBJ2-5; D gene uncertain. CDR1 is SEHNR, CDR2 FQNEAQ, per germline (reference sequence). The CDR3 contains 10 residues. The V and J ends lost 3 bases and 5 bases respectively, with 1 base between them. The CDR3: CASSFETQYF. The CDR3 DNA is TGTGCCAGCAGCTTTGAGACCCAGTACTTC.

The V call is TRBV10-3, the J call TRBJ1-1; maybe TRBD1 (5 bases). Trimming removed 0 bases from V and 5 bases from J, with 13 bases in between. There are 15 residues in the CDR3. Germline V gene sequence: CDR1 ENHRY, CDR2 SYGVKD. CDR3 region: CAISESRDPGTEAFF. In DNA, the CDR3 is TGTGCCATCAGTGAGTCCCGGGACCCGGGGACTGAAGCTTTCTTT.